These 5 T cell receptor beta chains were sequenced from one sample in a study of blood T cells in healthy people across ages. The second PCR ran 7 to 11 cycles with a sample-barcoded 5' primer and J-beta primers. TCRdb called the 5' RACE reads again in MiXCR, with one record for every CDR3 protein. The table includes over 500,000 distinct CDR3 sequences, around 50% detected once. Sequencing used blood. All receptors come from an elderly woman in good health.

This clonotype was detected a few times. V usage is TRBV6-5 and J usage is TRBJ1-2; 7 nucleotides align to TRBD1. V trimming: 2 bases; J trimming: 0 bases; junction bases outside the gene matches: 6. Per the germline V gene, CDR1 is MNHEY and CDR2 is SVGAGI. This CDR3 is built from 16 residues. CDR3 sequence reads: CASSYRGGPANYGYTF. The CDR3 DNA is TGTGCCAGCAGTTACAGAGGGGGCCCAGCTAACTATGGCTACACCTTC.

This rearrangement joins TRBV29-1 to TRBJ2-5; D is undetermined. Trimming took 5 bases from V and 5 from J, leaving 12 bases between them. The V gene's germline CDR1 is SQVTM and CDR2 ANQGSEA. The CDR3 consists of 12 residues. CDR3 sequence reads: CSVCMTVETQYF. The CDR3 DNA reads TGCAGCGTTTGTATGACCGTGGAGACCCAGTACTTC.

The chain couples TRBV7-2 to TRBJ2-7; 12 bases agree with TRBD2. Germline V CDR1 and CDR2: SGHTA, FQGNSA. The ends lost 1 base at V and 7 bases at J; junction bases unmatched: 14. The CDR3 is 18 residues long. As DNA, the CDR3 is TGTGCCAGCAGCTTAGAGCGAAGTCTAGCGGGAGGGCCGCGGGAGCAGTACTTC. Its protein product is CASSLERSLAGGPREQYF.

The sample holds many counts of this clonotype. The rearrangement joins TRBV5-1 to TRBJ2-3; no clear D gene. Trimming left V 2 bases short and J 1 base short, with 11 bases between. The length of the CDR3 is 15 residues. Per germline, CDR1 SGHRS and CDR2 YFSETQ. DNA of the CDR3: TGCGCCAGCAGCTTCGTCGGCAGCCGCACAGATACGCAGTATTTT. Amino acids: CASSFVGSRTDTQYF.

This chain links TRBV11-2 with TRBJ2-3, with TRBD1 identical over 12 bases. The V and J ends lost 5 bases and 2 bases, in that order; junction bases with no gene match: 5. The V gene's germline CDR1 is SGHAT and CDR2 FQNNGV. The CDR3 is 16 amino acids. The CDR3 nucleotides read TGTGCCAGCAGCCCCTGGGACAGGGGGCACACAGATACGCAGTATTTT. The encoded protein is CASSPWDRGHTDTQYF.